This record concerns one TCR beta chain sequence. In this sample, this clonotype turned up a few times. This clone's antigen is unknown. There are no base qualities to consult, and no much larger clone falls within one base. The data are from a study of T-cell memory formation after mild COVID-19 (dated by TCRdb to about 2021). Looking at the study overall: TCR sequence clusters from the two donors were found to be largely donor specific. Two young, previously healthy adult volunteers, one female and one male, were included in the cohort. Longitudinal TCRalpha and TCRbeta repertoire sequencing tracked T-cell clones expanding and contracting after mild COVID-19 in a couple of donors. The investigation overall reported the following: Some responding clones were detected in pre-infection memory, which suggested that pre-existing cross-reactive memory T cells had joined the SARS-CoV-2 response. Only a couple of mild cases were covered in the study, and larger cohorts including severe cases with pre-infection samples were considered necessary. Contracting CD4+ clones were found mainly in CM and EM memory subsets, while CD8+ clones were enriched in EMRA. SARS-CoV-2 specificity was not confirmed for the second-wave clones peaking on day 37. Balanced CD4/CD8 phenotypes were observed for clones contracting from day 15 to 85, whereas a bias towards CD4+ was observed for a second wave of clones expanding from day 15 to 37.

CDR1 and CDR2 are drawn from the germline V gene: SGHTA, FQGTGA. V drops 4 bases and J drops 4 bases, leaving 12 bases in between. Reading from cysteine to phenylalanine, the CDR3 counts 14 amino acids. The kept DNA is CDR3 alone, 42 bases in frame from the first base. PBMCs were isolated by Ficoll-Paque density gradient centrifugation. Sequenced using an Illumina NovaSeq 6000. TCRalpha and TCRbeta cDNA libraries were constructed by 5'RACE with constant-segment primers, with sample barcodes and unique molecular identifiers being introduced. RNA was extracted from every sample with Trizol reagent. Library amplification was performed in two PCR steps, and a second sample barcode and Illumina TruSeq adapters were introduced in the second step. Libraries were sequenced on an Illumina NovaSeq with 2 x 150 bp paired-end reads. As for how the authors treated the data: Reads were demultiplexed and collapsed into UMI-guided consensus sequences with migec v1.2.7. Using mixcr v2.1.11, the UMI consensuses were aligned to TRA and TRB V and J templates and assembled into clonotypes. A clonotype was counted as expanded or contracted only if both edgeR and NoisET called the change significant, with noise models trained on biological replicates. For edgeR calls, the cutoffs were a false discovery rate-adjusted p below 0.01 and a log2 fold-change threshold of 1. As an exploratory analysis of dynamics, max-normalized trajectories of the 1000 most abundant clonotypes were examined with PCA combined with hierarchical clustering. The CD4 or CD8 phenotype of responding clones was assigned using the separately sequenced CD4+ and CD8+ repertoires. TCRdb reprocessing: public reads trimmed at Q25 with fastp, clones called with MiXCR, in-frame beta chains kept. CDR3 protein sequences are deduplicated, and each keeps its most common genes and DNA. The V and J calls shown here were made by TCRdb, not taken from the authors' results. The table for this sample lists around 420,000 distinct CDR3 sequences; roughly 26% of them were counted only once. Clones ranked in the top ten supply 8.8% of the sample.

The sequenced sample consisted of PBMCs or a T cell subset sorted from them (not recorded which). The sequence is built from TRBV7-3 and TRBJ2-3; a tentative D call is TRBD2 (6 bases match). This receptor was obtained from an adult woman who had mild COVID-19 (a few samples of this study predate the infection). The sample titles of this study are shuffled in the database, so cell type and time point are left out; the donor was told from shared clones. CDR3 reads: CASSSLASSDTQYF. The bases are TGTGCCAGCAGCTCTCTAGCGTCTTCAGATACGCAGTATTTT.